A single sample is the source of the 5 T cell receptor beta chains below, sequenced in a study of blood T cell repertoires in COVID-19. Profiling relied on immunoSEQ multiplex PCR, and the TCRdb table lists in-frame clones only, not all of them. The data contain 60,000 to 70,000 clones, 80% to 90% of them singletons. Sequences were obtained from peripheral blood. All receptors derive from an older woman with acute or convalescent COVID-19.

This clone appeared once. The rearrangement joins TRBV7-9 to TRBJ1-1; TRBD1 is a possible D gene (6 bases). The CDR3 is made up of 15 amino acids. V shed 3 bases and J shed 1 base, with 12 bases lying between them. Germline-derived CDR1 and CDR2 are SEHNR and FQNEAQ (reference sequence). The CDR3 sequence: CASSFARGANTEAFF. CDR3 bases: TGTGCCAGCAGCTTCGCCCGGGGGGCGAACACTGAAGCTTTCTTT. Full variable domain (remainder filled in from reference TRBV7-9 and TRBJ1-1): DTGVSQNPRHKITKRGQNVTFRCDPISEHNRLYWYRQTLGQGPEFLTYFQNEAQLEKSRLLSDRFSAERPKGSFSTLEIQRTEQGDSAMYLCASSFARGANTEAFFGQGTRLTVV.

This chain uses TRBV6-6 with TRBJ1-2; TRBD1 aligns across 9 bases. After removal of 5 bases from V and 0 bases from J, the junction contained 7 bases not matched to a gene. The CDR3 sequence is 16 residues long. The germline gives CDR1 MNHNY, CDR2 SVGAGI (reference sequence). DNA for the CDR3: TGTGCCAGCAGTACAGGGGGCCTCCCAGCTAACTATGGCTACACCTTC. Translated, it gives CASSTGGLPANYGYTF.

This chain connects TRBV30 to TRBJ2-7; D may be TRBD2 (5 bases). The CDR3 loop spans 15 amino acids. V lost 2 bases and J 1 base, leaving 15 bases between the germline ends. Germline V lookup: CDR1 GTSNPN, CDR2 SVGIG (reference sequence). The CDR3 bases are TGTGCCTGGAGTTCGGGGATGGCAGCATCCTACGAGCAGTACTTC. It translates to CAWSSGMAASYEQYF.

The chain has TRBV13 and TRBJ1-2, with D uncertain. V lost 0 bases to trimming and J lost 2 bases, with 10 bases between them. Germline CDR1 PRHDT, CDR2 FYEKMQ (reference sequence). There are 15 residues in the CDR3. CDR3 sequence reads: CASSLGLNSNYGYTF. DNA for the CDR3: TGTGCCAGCAGCTTAGGCCTCAACTCCAACTATGGCTACACCTTC.

The chain joins TRBV3-1 (or the pseudogene TRBV3-2) to TRBJ2-2; D call uncertain. The length of the CDR3 is 15 residues. CDR1 is LGHDT and CDR2 is YNNKEL in the germline V gene (reference sequence). Trimming removed 1 base from V and 4 bases from J, with 10 bases in between. CDR3 loop: CASSQGISGTGELFF. The CDR3 nucleotides are TGTGCCAGCAGCCAAGGTATATCGGGCACCGGGGAGCTGTTTTTT.